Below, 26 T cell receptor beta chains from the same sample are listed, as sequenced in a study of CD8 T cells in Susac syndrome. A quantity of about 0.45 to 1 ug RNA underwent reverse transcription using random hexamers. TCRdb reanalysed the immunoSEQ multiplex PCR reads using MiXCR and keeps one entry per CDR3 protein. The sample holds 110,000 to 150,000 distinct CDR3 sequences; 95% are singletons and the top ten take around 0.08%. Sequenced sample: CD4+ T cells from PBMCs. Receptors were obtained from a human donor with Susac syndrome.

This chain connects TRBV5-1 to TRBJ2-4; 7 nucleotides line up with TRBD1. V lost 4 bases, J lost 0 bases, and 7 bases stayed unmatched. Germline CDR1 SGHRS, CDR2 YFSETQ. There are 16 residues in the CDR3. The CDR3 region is CASSEGQTSAKNIQYF. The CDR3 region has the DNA TGCGCCAGCAGCGAGGGACAGACCTCAGCCAAAAACATTCAGTACTTC.

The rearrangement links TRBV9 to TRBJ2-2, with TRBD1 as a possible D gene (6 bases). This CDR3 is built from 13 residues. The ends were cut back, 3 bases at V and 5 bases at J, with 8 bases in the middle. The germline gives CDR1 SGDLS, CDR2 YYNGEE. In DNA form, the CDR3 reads TGTGCCAGCAGCGACAGGGTGACCGGGGAGCTGTTTTTT. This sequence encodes CASSDRVTGELFF.

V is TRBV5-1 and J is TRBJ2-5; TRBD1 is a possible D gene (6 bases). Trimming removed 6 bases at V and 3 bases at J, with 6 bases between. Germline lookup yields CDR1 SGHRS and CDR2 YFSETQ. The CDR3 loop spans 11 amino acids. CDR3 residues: CASKGEETQYF. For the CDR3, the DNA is TGCGCCAGCAAGGGGGAAGAGACCCAGTACTTC.

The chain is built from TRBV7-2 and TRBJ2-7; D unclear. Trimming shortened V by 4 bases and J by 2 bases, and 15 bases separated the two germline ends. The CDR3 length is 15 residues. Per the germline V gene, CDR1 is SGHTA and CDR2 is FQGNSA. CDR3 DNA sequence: TGTGCCAGCAGCTCCTATACGCACCACACCTACGAGCAGTACTTC. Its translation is CASSSYTHHTYEQYF.

The DNA for the CDR3 is TGCGCCAGAACCCCTCAGCGGGGGCCCCCCACCTACAATGAGCAGTTCTTC. It is translated as CARTPQRGPPTYNEQFF. V usage is TRBV4-1 and J usage is TRBJ2-1; 8 nucleotides align to TRBD2. CDR3 size: 17 residues. V lost 9 bases and J lost 2; bases outside the gene matches: 15. CDR1 and CDR2 (germline): MGHRA, YSYEKL.

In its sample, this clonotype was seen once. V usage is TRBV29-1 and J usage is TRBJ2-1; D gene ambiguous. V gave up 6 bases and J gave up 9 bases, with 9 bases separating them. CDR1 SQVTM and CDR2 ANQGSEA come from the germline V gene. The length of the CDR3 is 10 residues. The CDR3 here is CSVLLGEQFF. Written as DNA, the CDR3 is TGCAGCGTACTTCTCGGTGAGCAGTTCTTC.

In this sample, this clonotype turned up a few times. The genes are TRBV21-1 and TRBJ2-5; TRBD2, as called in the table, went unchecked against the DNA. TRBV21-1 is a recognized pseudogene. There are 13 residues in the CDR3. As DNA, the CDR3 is TGTGCCAGCAGCCGACTAGCGGGAGAGACCCAGTACTTC. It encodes CASSRLAGETQYF.

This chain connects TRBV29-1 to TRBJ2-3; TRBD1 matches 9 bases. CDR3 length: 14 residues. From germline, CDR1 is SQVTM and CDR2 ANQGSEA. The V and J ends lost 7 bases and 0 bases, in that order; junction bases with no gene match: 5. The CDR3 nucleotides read TGCAGCGCCGCACAGGGGGCGAGCACAGATACGCAGTATTTT. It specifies CSAAQGASTDTQYF.

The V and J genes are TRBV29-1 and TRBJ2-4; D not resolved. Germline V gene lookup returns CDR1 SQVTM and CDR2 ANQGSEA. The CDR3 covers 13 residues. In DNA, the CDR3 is TGCAGTTCGGAACCATTAGCCAAAAACATTCAGTACTTC. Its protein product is CSSEPLAKNIQYF.

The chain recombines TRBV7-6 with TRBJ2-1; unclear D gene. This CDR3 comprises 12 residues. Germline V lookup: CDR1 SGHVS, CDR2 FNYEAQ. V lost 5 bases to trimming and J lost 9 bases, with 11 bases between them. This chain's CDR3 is CASSLSVGEQFF. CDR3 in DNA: TGTGCCAGCAGCCTATCGGTCGGTGAGCAGTTCTTC.

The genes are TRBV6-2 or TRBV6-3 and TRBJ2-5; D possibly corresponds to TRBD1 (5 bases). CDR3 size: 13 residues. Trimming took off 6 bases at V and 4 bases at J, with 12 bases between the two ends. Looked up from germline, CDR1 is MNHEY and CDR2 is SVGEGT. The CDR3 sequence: CASRQQERETQYF. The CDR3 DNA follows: TGTGCCAGCAGGCAACAGGAGAGAGAGACCCAGTACTTC.

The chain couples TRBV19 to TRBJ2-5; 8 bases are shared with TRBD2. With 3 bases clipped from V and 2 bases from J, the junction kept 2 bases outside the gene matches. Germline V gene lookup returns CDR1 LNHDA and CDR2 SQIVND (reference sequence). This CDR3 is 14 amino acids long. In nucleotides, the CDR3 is TGTGCCAGTAGTATGGGGACTAGTCAAGAGACCCAGTACTTC. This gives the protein CASSMGTSQETQYF.

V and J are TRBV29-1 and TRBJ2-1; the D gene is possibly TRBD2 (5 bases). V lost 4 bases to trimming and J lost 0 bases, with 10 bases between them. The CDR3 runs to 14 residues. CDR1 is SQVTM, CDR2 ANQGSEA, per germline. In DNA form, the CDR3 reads TGCAGCGTTGTGCGGGTGAGCTCCTACAATGAGCAGTTCTTC. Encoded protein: CSVVRVSSYNEQFF.

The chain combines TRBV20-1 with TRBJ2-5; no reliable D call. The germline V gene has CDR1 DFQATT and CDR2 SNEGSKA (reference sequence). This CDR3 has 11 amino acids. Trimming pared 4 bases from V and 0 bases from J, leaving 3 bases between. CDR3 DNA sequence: TGCAGTGCTACCGACCAAGAGACCCAGTACTTC. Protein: CSATDQETQYF.

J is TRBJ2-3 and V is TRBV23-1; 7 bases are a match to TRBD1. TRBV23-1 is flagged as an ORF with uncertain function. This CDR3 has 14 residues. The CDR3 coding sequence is TGCCCCTCCGGCCGGGACAGAAGCACAGATACGCAGTATTTT. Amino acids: CPSGRDRSTDTQYF.

The chain's CDR3 is CASTWFAGTNEQFF. The DNA for the CDR3 is TGTGCCAGCACCTGGTTTGCGGGTACCAATGAGCAGTTCTTC. The chain recombines TRBV2 with TRBJ2-1, with a possible D match to TRBD2 (5 bases). V was trimmed by 7 bases and J by 6 bases, leaving 16 bases between them. The CDR3 runs 14 residues. Germline V lookup: CDR1 SNHLY, CDR2 FYNNEI.

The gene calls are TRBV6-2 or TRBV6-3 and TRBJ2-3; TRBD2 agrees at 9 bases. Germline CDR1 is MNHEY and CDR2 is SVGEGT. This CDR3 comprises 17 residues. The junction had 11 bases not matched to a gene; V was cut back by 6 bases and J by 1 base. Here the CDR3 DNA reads TGTGCCAGCAGACTCCCTGGACTAGCGAGAGGCACAGATACGCAGTATTTT. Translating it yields CASRLPGLARGTDTQYF.

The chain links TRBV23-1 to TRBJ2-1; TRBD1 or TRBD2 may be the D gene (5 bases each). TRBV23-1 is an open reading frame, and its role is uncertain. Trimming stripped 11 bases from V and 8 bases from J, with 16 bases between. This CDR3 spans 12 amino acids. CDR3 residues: CAAARGVYEQFF. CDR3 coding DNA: TGCGCCGCGGCCCGGGGCGTGTATGAGCAGTTCTTC.

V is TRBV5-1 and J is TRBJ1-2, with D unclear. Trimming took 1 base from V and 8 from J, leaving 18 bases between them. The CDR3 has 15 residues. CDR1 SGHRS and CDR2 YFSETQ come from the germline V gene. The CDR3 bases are TGCGCCAGCAGCTTGTCGGCAACCCAAGGTTACGGCTACACCTTC. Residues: CASSLSATQGYGYTF.

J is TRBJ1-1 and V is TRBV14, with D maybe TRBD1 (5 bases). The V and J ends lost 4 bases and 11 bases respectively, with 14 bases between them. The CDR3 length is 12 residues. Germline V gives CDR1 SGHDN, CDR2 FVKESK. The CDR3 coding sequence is TGTGCCAGCAGCCGAGGGGACCGTCGGGCTTTCTTT. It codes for CASSRGDRRAFF.

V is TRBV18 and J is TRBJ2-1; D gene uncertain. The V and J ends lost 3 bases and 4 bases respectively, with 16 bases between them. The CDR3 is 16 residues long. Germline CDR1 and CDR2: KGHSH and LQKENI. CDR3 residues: CASSPWSSGTYNEQFF. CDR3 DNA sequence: TGTGCCAGCTCACCCTGGTCCTCCGGAACGTACAATGAGCAGTTCTTC.

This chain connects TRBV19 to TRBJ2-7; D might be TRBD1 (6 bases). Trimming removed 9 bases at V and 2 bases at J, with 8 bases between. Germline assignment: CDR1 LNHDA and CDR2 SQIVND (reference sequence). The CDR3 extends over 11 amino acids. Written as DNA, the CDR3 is TGTGCCAGCAGGGGCGCCTACGAGCAGTACTTC. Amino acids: CASRGAYEQYF.

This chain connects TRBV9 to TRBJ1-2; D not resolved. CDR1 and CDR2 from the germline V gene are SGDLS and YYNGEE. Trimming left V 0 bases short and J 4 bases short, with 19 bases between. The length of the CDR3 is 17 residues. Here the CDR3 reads CASSVGEGRNLLYGYTF. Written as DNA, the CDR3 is TGTGCCAGCAGCGTAGGCGAAGGGCGCAACCTTCTCTATGGCTACACCTTC.

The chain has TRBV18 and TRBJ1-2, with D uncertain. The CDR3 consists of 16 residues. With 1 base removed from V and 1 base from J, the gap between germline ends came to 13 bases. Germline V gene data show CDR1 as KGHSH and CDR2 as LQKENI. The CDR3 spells CASSPRADTSNYGYTF. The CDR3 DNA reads TGTGCCAGCTCACCACGGGCGGATACGAGTAACTATGGCTACACCTTC.

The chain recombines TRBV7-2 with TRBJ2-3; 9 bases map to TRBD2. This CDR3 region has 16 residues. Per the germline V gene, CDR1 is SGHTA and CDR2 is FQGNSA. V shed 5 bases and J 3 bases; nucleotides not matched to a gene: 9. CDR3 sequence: CASSTMGAGGTDTQYF. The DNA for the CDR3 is TGTGCCAGCAGCACAATGGGGGCGGGAGGGACAGATACGCAGTATTTT. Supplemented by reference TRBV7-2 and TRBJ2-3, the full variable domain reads GAGVSQSPSNKVTEKGKDVELRCDPISGHTALYWYRQSLGQGLEFLIYFQGNSAPDKSGLPSDRFSAERTGGSVSTLTIQRTQQEDSAVYLCASSTMGAGGTDTQYFGPGTRLTVL.

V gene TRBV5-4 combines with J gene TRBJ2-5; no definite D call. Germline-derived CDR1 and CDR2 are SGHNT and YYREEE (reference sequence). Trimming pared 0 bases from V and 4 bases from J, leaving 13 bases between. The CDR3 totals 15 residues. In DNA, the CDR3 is TGTGCCAGCAGCTTGGGGTCCGGCAGGTCAGAGACCCAGTACTTC. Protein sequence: CASSLGSGRSETQYF.